A selection of T cell receptor beta chains follows, all from one sample in a study of response to subunit inactivated influenza vaccine. TCRdb called the RT-PCR reads again in MiXCR, with one record for every CDR3 protein. The table shows hundreds of thousands of distinct CDR3 sequences, with under 15% occurring only once. Sample: PBMCs from blood, taken about 40 days after vaccination. Source of these receptors: a man aged 50 to 60 who received an inactivated influenza vaccine. Both conserved end residues are part of each CDR3. Fields, in order: D gene, V gene, J gene, clone size, CDR3 DNA, CDR3 protein. The D gene is left open where the match is weak. The listing skips clone size in some rows; elsewhere it reads once, few, many or a size class.

>TRBD1|TRBV12-3/TRBV12-4|TRBJ1-2|many
TGTGCCAGCAGTTTGGGGGGACAGGGGCTCGGCTACACCTTC
CASSLGGQGLGYTF
>TRBD2|TRBV15|TRBJ2-2|many
TGTGCCACCAGCAGAGATGACCCAGCGGGGAGGAACACCGGGGAGCTGTTTTTT
CATSRDDPAGRNTGELFF
>TRBD2|TRBV28|TRBJ2-5|few
TGTGCCAGCAGTTTAGCAGCGGGAGGGTTACAAGAGACCCAGTACTTC
CASSLAAGGLQETQYF
>.|TRBV7-9|TRBJ1-1|many
TGTGCCAGCAGCAGTCCGCTGAACACTGAAGCTTTCTTT
CASSSPLNTEAFF
>.|TRBV7-9|TRBJ2-3|few
TGTGCCAGCAGCAAAAGCACAGATACGCAGTATTTT
CASSKSTDTQYF
>.|TRBV5-1|TRBJ2-2|many
TGCGCCAGCAGCTTGGTGGTGTGGGGCGACACCGGGGAGCTGTTTTTT
CASSLVVWGDTGELFF
>.|TRBV7-6|TRBJ1-2|.
TGTGCCAGCAGCTTATTAGCAGAGGAAGGTGGCTACACCTTC
CASSLLAEEGGYTF
>.|TRBV20-1|TRBJ1-1|.
TGCAGTGCTAGACCTACATTTGGGATCACTGAAGCTTTCTTT
CSARPTFGITEAFF
>TRBD1|TRBV15|TRBJ1-2|many
TGTGCCACCAGCAGAGATCGCAGGACAGGGATCGTTGGAGGCTACACCTTC
CATSRDRRTGIVGGYTF
>.|TRBV7-2|TRBJ1-5|.
TGTGCCAGCAGCTTAGCGACAACTTACAATCAGCCCCAGCATTTT
CASSLATTYNQPQHF
>.|TRBV7-9|TRBJ2-5|.
TGTGCCAGCAGCTTAGACCCCCTAGAAGAGACCCAGTACTTC
CASSLDPLEETQYF
>TRBD2|TRBV29-1|TRBJ2-2|.
TGCAGCGTCTCCGGGACTAGCGGGAACACCGGGGAGCTGTTTTTT
CSVSGTSGNTGELFF
>.|TRBV29-1|TRBJ2-7|many
TGCAGCGCACTTGACGAGCAGTACTTC
CSALDEQYF
>TRBD1|TRBV6-2/TRBV6-3|TRBJ2-5|.
TGTGCCAGCAGCCCTCCCGGGACAGGGTTGGAGACCCAGTACTTC
CASSPPGTGLETQYF
>.|TRBV11-2|TRBJ2-4|few
TGTGCCAGCAGCTTAGATCAATTGGGGGTTCAGTACTTC
CASSLDQLGVQYF
>.|TRBV20-1|TRBJ2-5|.
TGCAGTGCTGCATTTGGTGGGACCCAGTACTTC
CSAAFGGTQYF
>.|TRBV4-3|TRBJ1-1|.
TGCGCCAGCAGCCAAGAATGGGATGATCGCACTGAAGCTTTCTTT
CASSQEWDDRTEAFF
>.|TRBV12-3/TRBV12-4|TRBJ2-6|.
TGTGCCAGCAGTATTTGGAAGGGGCGAACTGGGGCCAACGTCCTGACTTTC
CASSIWKGRTGANVLTF
>.|TRBV6-2/TRBV6-3|TRBJ2-3|.
TGTGCCAGCAGACCCCAGGGGAAGAGCACAGATACGCAGTATTTT
CASRPQGKSTDTQYF
>TRBD1|TRBV24-1|TRBJ2-5|few
TGTGCCACCAGTGACCGGGACAGGGATAGGGAGACCCAGTACTTC
CATSDRDRDRETQYF
>TRBD2|TRBV28|TRBJ2-7|many
TGTGCCAGCAGCCCCCAGGCGGGGGGATCTTACGAGCAGTACTTC
CASSPQAGGSYEQYF
>.|TRBV6-5|TRBJ2-5|.
TGTGCCAGCAGTTACCCCCTAGGCGGGCAGACCCAGTACTTC
CASSYPLGGQTQYF
>.|TRBV7-3|TRBJ2-1|few
TGTGCCAGCAGCTTAATAGGGATGTTGCCTAGCAGCAACAATGAGCAGTTCTTC
CASSLIGMLPSSNNEQFF
>TRBD2|TRBV9|TRBJ2-1|many
TGTGCCAGCAGCGTTCTAGCGGGTACCTCTGATGAGCAGTTCTTC
CASSVLAGTSDEQFF
>.|TRBV29-1|TRBJ2-5|few
TGCAGCGTTGATGAGCGGCAAGAGACCCAGTACTTC
CSVDERQETQYF
>.|TRBV20-1|TRBJ1-5|few
TGCAGTGCTAGAGTCTCAGTTGGGCAGCCCCAGCATTTT
CSARVSVGQPQHF
>TRBD2|TRBV5-1|TRBJ2-3|.
TGCGCCAGCAGAAGCGGGGGGGCCGTAGATACGCAGTATTTT
CASRSGGAVDTQYF
>.|TRBV28|TRBJ2-4|few
TGTGCCAGCAGACTTGGACGGGCGTTTTCCAAAAACATTCAGTACTTC
CASRLGRAFSKNIQYF
>.|TRBV20-1|TRBJ2-1|few
TGCAGTGCTAGAGATCCGGGCGGCTCCTACAATGAGCAGTTCTTC
CSARDPGGSYNEQFF
>.|TRBV28|TRBJ2-2|.
TGTGCCAGCATGAGGCAGGGAGGCACCGGGGAGCTGTTTTTT
CASMRQGGTGELFF
>TRBD2|TRBV7-2|TRBJ2-2|.
TGTGCCAGCATTCCCAGCGGGAGGCTGTCCGGGGAGCTGTTTTTT
CASIPSGRLSGELFF
>TRBD1|TRBV4-1|TRBJ2-2|.
TGCGCCAGCAGCCAAGAGGACAGGGACGCCGGGGAGCTGTTTTTT
CASSQEDRDAGELFF
>.|TRBV11-2|TRBJ2-5|.
TGTGCCAGCAGCTTCATTCCCGGGGCCCAAGAGACCCAGTACTTC
CASSFIPGAQETQYF